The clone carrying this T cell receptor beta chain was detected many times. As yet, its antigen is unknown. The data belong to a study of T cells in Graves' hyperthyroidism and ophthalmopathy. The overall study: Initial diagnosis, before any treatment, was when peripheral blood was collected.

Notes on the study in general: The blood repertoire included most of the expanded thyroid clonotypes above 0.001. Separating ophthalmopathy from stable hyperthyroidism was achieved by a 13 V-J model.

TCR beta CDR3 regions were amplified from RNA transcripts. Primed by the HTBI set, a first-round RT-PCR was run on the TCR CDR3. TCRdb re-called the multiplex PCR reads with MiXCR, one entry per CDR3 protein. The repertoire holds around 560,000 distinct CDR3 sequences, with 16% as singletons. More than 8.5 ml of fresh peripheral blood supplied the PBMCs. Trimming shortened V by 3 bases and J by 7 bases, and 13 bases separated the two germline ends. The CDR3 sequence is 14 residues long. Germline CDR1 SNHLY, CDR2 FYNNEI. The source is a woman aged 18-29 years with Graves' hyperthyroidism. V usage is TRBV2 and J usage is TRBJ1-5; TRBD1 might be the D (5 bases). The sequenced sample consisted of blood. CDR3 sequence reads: CASSEFQGSQPQHF. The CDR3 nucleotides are TGTGCCAGCAGTGAGTTCCAGGGAAGCCAGCCCCAGCATTTT.